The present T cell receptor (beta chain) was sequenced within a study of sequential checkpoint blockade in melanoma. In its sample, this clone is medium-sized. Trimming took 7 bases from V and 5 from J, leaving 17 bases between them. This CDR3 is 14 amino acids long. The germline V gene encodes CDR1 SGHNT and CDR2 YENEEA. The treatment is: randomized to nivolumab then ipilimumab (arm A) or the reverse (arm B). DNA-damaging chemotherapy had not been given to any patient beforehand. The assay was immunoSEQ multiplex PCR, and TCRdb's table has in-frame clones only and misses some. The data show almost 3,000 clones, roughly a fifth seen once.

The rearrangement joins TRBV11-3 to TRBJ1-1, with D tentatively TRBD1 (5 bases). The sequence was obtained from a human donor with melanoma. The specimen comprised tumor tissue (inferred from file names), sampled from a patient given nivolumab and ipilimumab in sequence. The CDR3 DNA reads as TGTGCCAGCACCTGGGGGGTATCAGGGACTGAAGCTTTCTTT. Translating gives CASTWGVSGTEAFF.